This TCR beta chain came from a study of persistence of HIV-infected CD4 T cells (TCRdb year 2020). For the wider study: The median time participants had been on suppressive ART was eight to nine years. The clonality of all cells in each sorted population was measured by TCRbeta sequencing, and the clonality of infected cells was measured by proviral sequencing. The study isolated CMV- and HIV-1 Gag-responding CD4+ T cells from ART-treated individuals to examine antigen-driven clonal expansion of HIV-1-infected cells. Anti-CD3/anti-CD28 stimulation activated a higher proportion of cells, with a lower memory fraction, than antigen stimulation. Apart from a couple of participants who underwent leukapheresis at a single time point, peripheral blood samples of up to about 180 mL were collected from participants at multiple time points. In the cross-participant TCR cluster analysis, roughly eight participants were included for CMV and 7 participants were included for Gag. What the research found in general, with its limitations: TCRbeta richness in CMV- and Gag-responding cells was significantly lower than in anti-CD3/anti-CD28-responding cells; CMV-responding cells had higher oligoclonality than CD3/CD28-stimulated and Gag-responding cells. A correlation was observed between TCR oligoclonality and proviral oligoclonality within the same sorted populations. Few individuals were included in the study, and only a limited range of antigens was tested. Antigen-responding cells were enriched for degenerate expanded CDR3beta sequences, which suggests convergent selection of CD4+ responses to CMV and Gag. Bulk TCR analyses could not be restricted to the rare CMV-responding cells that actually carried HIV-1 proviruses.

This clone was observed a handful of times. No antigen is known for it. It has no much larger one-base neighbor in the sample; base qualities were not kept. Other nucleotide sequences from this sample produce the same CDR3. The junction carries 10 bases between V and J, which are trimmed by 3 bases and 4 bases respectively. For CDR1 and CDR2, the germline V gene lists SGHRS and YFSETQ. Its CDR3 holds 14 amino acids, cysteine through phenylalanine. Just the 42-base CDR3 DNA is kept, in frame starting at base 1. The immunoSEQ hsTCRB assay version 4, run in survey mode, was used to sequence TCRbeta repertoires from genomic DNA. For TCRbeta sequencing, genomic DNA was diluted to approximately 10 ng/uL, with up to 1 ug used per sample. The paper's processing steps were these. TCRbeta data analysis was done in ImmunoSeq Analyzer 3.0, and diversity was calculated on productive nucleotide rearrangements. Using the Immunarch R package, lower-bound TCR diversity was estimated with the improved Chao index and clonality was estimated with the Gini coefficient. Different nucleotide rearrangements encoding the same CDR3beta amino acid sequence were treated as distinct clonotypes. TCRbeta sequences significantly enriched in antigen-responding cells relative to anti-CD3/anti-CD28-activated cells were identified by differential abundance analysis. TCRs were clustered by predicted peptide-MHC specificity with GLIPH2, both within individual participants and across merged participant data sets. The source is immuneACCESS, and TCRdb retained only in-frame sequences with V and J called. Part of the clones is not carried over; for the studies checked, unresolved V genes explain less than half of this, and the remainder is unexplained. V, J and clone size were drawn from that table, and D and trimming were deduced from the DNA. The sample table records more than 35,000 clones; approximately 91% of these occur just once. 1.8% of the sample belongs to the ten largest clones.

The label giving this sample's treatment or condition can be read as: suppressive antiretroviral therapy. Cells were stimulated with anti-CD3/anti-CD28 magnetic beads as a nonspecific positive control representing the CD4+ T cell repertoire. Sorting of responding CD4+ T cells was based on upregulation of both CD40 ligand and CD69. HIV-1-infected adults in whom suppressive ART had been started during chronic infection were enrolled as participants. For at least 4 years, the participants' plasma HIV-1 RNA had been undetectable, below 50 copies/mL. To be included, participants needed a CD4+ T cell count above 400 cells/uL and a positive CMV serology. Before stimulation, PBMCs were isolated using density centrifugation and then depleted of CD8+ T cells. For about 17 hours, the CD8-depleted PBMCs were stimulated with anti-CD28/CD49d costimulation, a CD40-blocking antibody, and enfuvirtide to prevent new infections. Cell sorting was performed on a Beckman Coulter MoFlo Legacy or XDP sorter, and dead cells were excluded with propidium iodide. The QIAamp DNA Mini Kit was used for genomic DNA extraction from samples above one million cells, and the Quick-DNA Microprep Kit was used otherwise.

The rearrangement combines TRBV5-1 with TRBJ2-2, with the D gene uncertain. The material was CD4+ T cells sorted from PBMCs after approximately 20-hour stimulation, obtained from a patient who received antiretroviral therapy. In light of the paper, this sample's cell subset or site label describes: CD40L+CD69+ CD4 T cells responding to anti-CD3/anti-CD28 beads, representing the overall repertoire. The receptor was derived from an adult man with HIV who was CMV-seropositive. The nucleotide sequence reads TGCGCCAGCAGCTCGCCAGTATTCACCGGGGAGCTGTTTTTT. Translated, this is CASSSPVFTGELFF. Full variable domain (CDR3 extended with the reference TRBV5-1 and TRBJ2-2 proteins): KAGVTQTPRYLIKTRGQQVTLSCSPISGHRSVSWYQQTPGQGLQFLFEYFSETQRNKGNFPGRFSGRQFSNSRSEMNVSTLELGDSALYLCASSSPVFTGELFFGEGSRLTVL.